A single TCR beta chain is shown here with its context. This sample is part of a study of blood T cell repertoires in COVID-19. Profiled with immunoSEQ multiplex PCR; TCRdb holds only in-frame clones, not every one. Of tens of thousands of clones listed, about 90% are singletons. V dropped 0 bases and J dropped 2 bases, with 14 bases sitting between them. This CDR3 region has 16 residues. Germline V CDR1 and CDR2: LGHNA, YSLEER. The V and J genes are TRBV4-3 and TRBJ2-7; weak D call: TRBD1 (7 bases). Sequences were obtained from peripheral blood. The clonotype was recovered from a human donor in a cohort sampled during active COVID-19. The CDR3 region is CASSQDRGTEPYEQYF. CDR3 nucleotide sequence: TGCGCCAGCAGCCAAGATCGGGGGACAGAGCCCTACGAGCAGTACTTC.